Listed below are T cell receptor beta chains from one sample, sequenced in a study of T cell responses to AZD1222 COVID-19 vaccine. Produced via immunoSEQ multiplex PCR; TCRdb's table is partial and in-frame only. The sample yields roughly 150,000 clones, roughly 94% seen once. Sequences were derived from peripheral blood, sampled 28 days after the second AZD1222 dose. Receptor source: an adult who received the AZD1222 COVID-19 vaccine. Both conserved end residues are trimmed from each CDR3. Each record gives: CDR3 length, V gene, J gene, CDR3 protein.

>10|TRBV28|TRBJ1-5
ASSSGNQPQH
>12|TRBV5-8|TRBJ1-4
ASSRRQVREKLF
>12|TRBV6-6|TRBJ1-2
ASNGGQENYGYT
>9|TRBV2|TRBJ2-4
ASTSQNIQY
>13|TRBV7-8|TRBJ1-5
ASSLVGGSNQPQH
>10|TRBV3-1/TRBV3-2|TRBJ1-3
ASSQLGNTIY
>12|TRBV2|TRBJ2-1
ASELAGGQGEQF
>11|TRBV2|TRBJ1-1
ASSRQGNTEAF
>14|TRBV6-5|TRBJ2-7
ASSYSGTGGSYEQY
>13|TRBV7-6|TRBJ2-7
ASSLTSSGYYEQY
>15|TRBV5-8|TRBJ2-3
ASSCPRLAGGEDTQY
>12|TRBV7-9|TRBJ1-4
ASSLRQGGEKLF
>11|TRBV19|TRBJ1-4
ASTPGGYEKLF
>11|TRBV29-1|TRBJ2-7
SVARGDSYEQY
>12|TRBV6-7|TRBJ1-1
ASSDSGQKTEAF
>13|TRBV4-1|TRBJ2-5
ASSQETGSGETQY
>14|TRBV5-1|TRBJ2-1
ASSLNAGQGKNEQF
>15|TRBV5-6|TRBJ2-3
ASSLTRGQAATDTQY
>9|TRBV12-5|TRBJ1-2
ASGQGFGYT